This is a list of T cell receptor beta chains from one sample in a study of blood T cell repertoires in COVID-19. Clones were sequenced by immunoSEQ multiplex PCR, and TCRdb holds only the in-frame ones, with some missing. Found here are over 130,000 clones, 84% of them singletons; the top ten hold 1.6%. The sequenced sample was PBMCs or T cells enriched from blood (not recorded which). All receptors derive from a woman between 18 and 30 years old who had been exposed to COVID-19. Both conserved end residues are part of each CDR3. The D gene is left open where the match is weak. Size values are once, few and many counts, or a class for expanded clones, and some rows have none.

TRBJ1-1 | few | TRBV19 | NA | CASSIPPPRTEAFF | TGTGCCAGTAGTATTCCTCCCCCGAGGACTGAAGCTTTCTTT
TRBJ1-1 | NA | TRBV5-1 | TRBD1 | CASSSLQGRNIAFF | TGCGCCAGCAGCTCGCTACAGGGGAGGAATATAGCTTTCTTT
TRBJ2-1 | NA | TRBV29-1 | NA | CSVESKSPNEQFF | TGCAGCGTTGAATCCAAATCCCCCAATGAGCAGTTCTTC
TRBJ1-4 | NA | TRBV2 | TRBD1 | CASSGQGTTNEKLFF | TGTGCCAGCAGTGGACAGGGAACAACTAATGAAAAACTGTTTTTT
TRBJ2-1 | few | TRBV30 | TRBD2 | CAWSGLAGVNEQFF | TGTGCCTGGAGTGGGCTAGCGGGAGTCAATGAGCAGTTCTTC
TRBJ1-5 | NA | TRBV5-8 | NA | CASSLQGAFQPQHF | TGTGCCAGCAGCTTGCAAGGGGCTTTTCAGCCCCAGCATTTT
TRBJ2-3 | NA | TRBV18 | TRBD2 | CASSPPWTSGTPDTQYF | TGTGCCAGCTCACCTCCCTGGACTAGCGGGACTCCAGATACGCAGTATTTT
TRBJ2-5 | NA | TRBV18 | NA | CASSPPSPQETQYF | TGTGCCAGCTCACCACCTAGCCCCCAAGAGACCCAGTACTTC
TRBJ2-7 | NA | TRBV2 | NA | CASSVKNYEQYF | TGTGCCAGCAGTGTAAAAAACTACGAGCAGTACTTC
TRBJ1-2 | many | TRBV2 | NA | CASSDWRTLHGYTF | TGTGCCAGCAGTGACTGGCGGACTCTCCATGGCTACACCTTC
TRBJ2-3 | NA | TRBV18 | NA | CASSPLDGGSGIF | TGTGCCAGCTCACCATTGGACGGTGGGTCGGGGATTTTT
TRBJ2-7 | NA | TRBV5-6 | NA | CASLGAVSSYEQYF | TGTGCCAGCCTTGGGGCGGTTTCCTCCTACGAGCAGTACTTC
TRBJ1-1 | NA | TRBV6-5 | TRBD1 | CASSFGQGGTEAFF | TGTGCCAGCAGCTTCGGACAGGGGGGCACTGAAGCTTTCTTT
TRBJ2-5 | NA | TRBV14 | NA | CASSPGYRSQETQYF | TGTGCCAGCAGCCCCGGTTATAGGAGCCAAGAGACCCAGTACTTC
TRBJ2-4 | NA | TRBV29-1 | NA | CSVGLRGTAKNIQYF | TGCAGCGTTGGACTCAGGGGAACAGCCAAAAACATTCAGTACTTC
TRBJ1-2 | once | TRBV10-3 | NA | CAISESNRVYGYTF | TGTGCCATCAGTGAGTCGAATCGGGTCTATGGCTACACCTTC
TRBJ2-1 | once | TRBV30 | TRBD2 | CAWSVLAGDYSEQFF | TGTGCCTGGAGTGTATTAGCGGGAGATTATAGTGAGCAGTTCTTC
TRBJ1-2 | NA | TRBV7-8 | TRBD1 | CASSLSTGGGYTF | TGTGCCAGCAGTTTATCCACAGGGGGCGGCTACACCTTC
TRBJ2-5 | few | TRBV3-1/TRBV3-2 | TRBD2 | CASRTSGRGETQYF | TGTGCCAGCCGGACTAGCGGGAGGGGAGAGACCCAGTACTTC
TRBJ1-1 | NA | TRBV6-4 | TRBD1 | CASSARGLGANTEAFF | TGTGCCAGCAGTGCTAGGGGGCTCGGGGCGAACACTGAAGCTTTCTTT
TRBJ2-3 | many | TRBV27 | TRBD2 | CASRLAGASDTQYF | TGTGCCAGCAGGCTAGCGGGAGCGTCAGATACGCAGTATTTT
TRBJ2-6 | NA | TRBV18 | NA | CASSDTTGTRGVLTF | TGTGCCAGCTCAGACACGACCGGGACAAGGGGCGTCCTGACTTTC
TRBJ1-5 | NA | TRBV28 | TRBD1 | CASSWTGAKNQPQHF | TGTGCCAGCAGTTGGACAGGGGCGAAAAATCAGCCCCAGCATTTT
TRBJ2-7 | NA | TRBV5-5 | TRBD2 | CASSLAASGSRYEQYF | TGTGCCAGCAGCTTGGCGGCGAGCGGGAGTAGATACGAGCAGTACTTC
TRBJ2-4 | NA | TRBV29-1 | NA | CSVEGLDTKNIQYF | TGCAGCGTTGAAGGACTAGATACCAAAAACATTCAGTACTTC
TRBJ1-6 | NA | TRBV6-5 | NA | CASSYSAGNSPLHF | TGTGCCAGCAGTTACTCGGCGGGAAATTCACCCCTCCACTTT
TRBJ2-4 | few | TRBV25-1 | NA | CASSEGTAVQNIQYF | TGTGCCAGCAGTGAAGGGACTGCAGTCCAAAACATTCAGTACTTC
TRBJ2-6 | once | TRBV5-4 | NA | CASSLFGGTYSGANVLTF | TGTGCCAGCAGCTTGTTTGGGGGGACCTACTCTGGGGCCAACGTCCTGACTTTC
TRBJ1-5 | NA | TRBV6-5 | TRBD1 | CASSYDRGQPQHF | TGTGCCAGCAGTTACGACAGGGGGCAGCCCCAGCATTTT
TRBJ1-2 | NA | TRBV5-4 | NA | CASRDGRGSYGYTF | TGTGCCAGCAGGGACGGTCGGGGGAGCTATGGCTACACCTTC
TRBJ2-1 | NA | TRBV7-7 | TRBD2 | CASSFTSGRVNEQFF | TGTGCCAGCAGCTTTACTAGCGGGAGGGTCAATGAGCAGTTCTTC
TRBJ2-7 | many | TRBV6-5 | TRBD2 | CASSYSASGRYEQYF | TGTGCCAGCAGTTACTCTGCTAGCGGGAGGTACGAGCAGTACTTC
TRBJ2-1 | NA | TRBV4-1 | TRBD1 | CASSRVKTGGSLNEQFF | TGCGCCAGCAGCCGAGTTAAGACAGGGGGAAGTTTGAATGAGCAGTTCTTC
TRBJ2-7 | NA | TRBV4-1 | TRBD2 | CASSQDSGNIIYEQYF | TGCGCCAGCAGCCAAGATAGCGGGAACATTATTTACGAGCAGTACTTC
TRBJ2-5 | NA | TRBV5-1 | NA | CASSLGRGAEETQYF | TGCGCCAGCAGCCTGGGCCGGGGGGCGGAAGAGACCCAGTACTTC
TRBJ1-2 | NA | TRBV18 | TRBD1 | CASSPLGFKERTGSYGYTF | TGTGCCAGCTCACCACTCGGTTTCAAGGAGAGGACAGGAAGTTATGGCTACACCTTC
TRBJ1-2 | NA | TRBV3-1/TRBV3-2 | NA | CASSQDIRGGYTF | TGTGCCAGCAGCCAAGACATTAGGGGCGGCTACACCTTC
TRBJ1-5 | NA | TRBV2 | TRBD1 | CASTGTGGEQPQHF | TGTGCCAGCACGGGGACAGGGGGCGAGCAGCCCCAGCATTTT
TRBJ2-1 | NA | TRBV19 | TRBD1 | CASSRGTGAISSYNEQFF | TGTGCCAGTAGTAGGGGGACAGGGGCCATTAGCTCCTACAATGAGCAGTTCTTC
TRBJ1-2 | NA | TRBV21-1 | NA | CASMRLTDGYTF | TGTGCCAGCATGAGACTTACTGATGGCTACACCTTC
TRBJ2-3 | NA | TRBV7-2 | NA | CASSLEDRGDTQYF | TGTGCCAGCAGCTTAGAGGACAGAGGGGATACGCAGTATTTT
TRBJ1-5 | NA | TRBV7-2 | NA | CASQQGRSNQPQHF | TGTGCCAGCCAACAAGGGAGGAGCAATCAGCCCCAGCATTTT
TRBJ2-1 | NA | TRBV4-1 | TRBD2 | CASSPPSGGRVYNEQFF | TGCGCCAGCAGCCCTCCCTCAGGCGGGAGGGTGTACAATGAGCAGTTCTTC
TRBJ1-4 | NA | TRBV2 | TRBD1 | CASSEAGRGREKLFF | TGTGCCAGCAGTGAAGCCGGCAGGGGGCGGGAAAAACTGTTTTTT
TRBJ2-2 | NA | TRBV3-1/TRBV3-2 | TRBD1 | CASSRATQGAHTGELFF | TGTGCCAGCAGCCGGGCAACCCAGGGGGCACACACCGGGGAGCTGTTTTTT
TRBJ1-5 | NA | TRBV27 | NA | CASSFRGPYSNQPQHF | TGTGCCAGCAGTTTCAGGGGCCCCTATAGCAATCAGCCCCAGCATTTT
TRBJ2-3 | NA | TRBV18 | NA | CASSPTHPYPSTDTQYF | TGTGCCAGCTCACCGACACACCCCTATCCTAGCACAGATACGCAGTATTTT
TRBJ2-3 | NA | TRBV6-4 | TRBD2 | CASSDSGRTSGTPRTDTQYF | TGTGCCAGCAGTGACTCAGGTAGGACTAGCGGGACCCCACGCACAGATACGCAGTATTTT